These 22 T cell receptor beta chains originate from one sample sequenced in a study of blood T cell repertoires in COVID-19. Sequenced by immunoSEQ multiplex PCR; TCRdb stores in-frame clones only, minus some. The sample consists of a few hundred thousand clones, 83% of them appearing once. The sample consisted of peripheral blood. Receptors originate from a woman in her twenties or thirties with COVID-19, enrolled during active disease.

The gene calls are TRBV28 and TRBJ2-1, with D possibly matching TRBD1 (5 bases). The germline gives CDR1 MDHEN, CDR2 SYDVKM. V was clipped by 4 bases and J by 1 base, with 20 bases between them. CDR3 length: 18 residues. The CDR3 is CASSWGLRRDLSYNEQFF. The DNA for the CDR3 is TGTGCCAGCAGTTGGGGCCTCAGGAGAGATCTATCCTACAATGAGCAGTTCTTC. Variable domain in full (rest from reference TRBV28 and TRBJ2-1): DVKVTQSSRYLVKRTGEKVFLECVQDMDHENMFWYRQDPGLGLRLIYFSYDVKMKEKGDIPEGYSVSREKKERFSLILESASTNQTSMYLCASSWGLRRDLSYNEQFFGPGTRLTVL.

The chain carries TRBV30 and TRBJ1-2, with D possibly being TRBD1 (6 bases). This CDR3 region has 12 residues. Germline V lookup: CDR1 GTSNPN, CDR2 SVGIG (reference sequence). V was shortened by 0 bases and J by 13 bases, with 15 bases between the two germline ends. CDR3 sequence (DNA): TGTGCCTGGAGTGTACGGGGGGCGTGGAGCACCTTC. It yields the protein CAWSVRGAWSTF.

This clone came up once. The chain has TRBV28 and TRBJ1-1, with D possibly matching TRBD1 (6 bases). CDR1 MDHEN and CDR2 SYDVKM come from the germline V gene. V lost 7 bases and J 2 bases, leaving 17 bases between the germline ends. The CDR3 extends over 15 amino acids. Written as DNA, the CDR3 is TGTGCCAGCACCTCGCCGGAACAGGGAAACACTGAAGCTTTCTTT. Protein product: CASTSPEQGNTEAFF.

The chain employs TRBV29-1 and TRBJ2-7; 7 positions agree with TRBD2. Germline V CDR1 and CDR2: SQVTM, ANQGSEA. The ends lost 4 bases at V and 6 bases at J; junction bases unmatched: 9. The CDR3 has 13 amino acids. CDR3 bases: TGCAGCGTTGGGAGCGGGGCGGCGGGCGAGCAGTACTTC. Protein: CSVGSGAAGEQYF.

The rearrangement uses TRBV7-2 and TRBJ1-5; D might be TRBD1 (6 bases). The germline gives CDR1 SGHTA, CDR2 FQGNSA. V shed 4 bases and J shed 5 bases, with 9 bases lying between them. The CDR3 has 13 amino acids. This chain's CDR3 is CASSWTADQPQHF. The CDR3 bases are TGTGCCAGCAGCTGGACAGCTGATCAGCCCCAGCATTTT.

The CDR3 DNA reads as TGTGCCATCAGTGAGACGGACAGCGCTCATGAAAAACTGTTTTTT. Residues: CAISETDSAHEKLFF. The chain recombines TRBV10-3 with TRBJ1-4, with D maybe TRBD1 (6 bases). Germline V gives CDR1 ENHRY, CDR2 SYGVKD. The CDR3 covers 15 residues. Trimming took 2 bases from V and 6 from J, leaving 13 bases between them.

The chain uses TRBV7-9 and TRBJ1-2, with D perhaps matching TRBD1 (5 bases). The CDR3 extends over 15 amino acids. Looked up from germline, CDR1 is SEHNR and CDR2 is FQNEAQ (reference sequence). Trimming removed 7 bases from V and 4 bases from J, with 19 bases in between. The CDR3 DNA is TGTGCCAGCACCCCGGGGCGGGGTGGAGGCTATGGCTACACCTTC. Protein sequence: CASTPGRGGGYGYTF.

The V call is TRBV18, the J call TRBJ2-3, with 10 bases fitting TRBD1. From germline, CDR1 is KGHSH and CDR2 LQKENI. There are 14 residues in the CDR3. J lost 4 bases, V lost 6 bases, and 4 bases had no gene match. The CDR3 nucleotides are TGTGCCAGCTCGTCCGGGACAGGGGCAGATACGCAGTATTTT. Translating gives CASSSGTGADTQYF. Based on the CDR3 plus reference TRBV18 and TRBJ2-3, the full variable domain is NAGVMQNPRHLVRRRGQEARLRCSPMKGHSHVYWYRQLPEEGLKFMVYLQKENIIDESGMPKERFSAEFPKEGPSILRIQQVVRGDSAAYFCASSSGTGADTQYFGPGTRLTVL.

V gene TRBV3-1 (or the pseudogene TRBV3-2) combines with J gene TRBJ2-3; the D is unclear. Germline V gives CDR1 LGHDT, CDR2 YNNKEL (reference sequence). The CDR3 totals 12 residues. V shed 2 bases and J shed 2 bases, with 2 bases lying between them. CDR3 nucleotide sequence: TGTGCCAGCAGCCAACTCACAGATACGCAGTATTTT. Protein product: CASSQLTDTQYF.

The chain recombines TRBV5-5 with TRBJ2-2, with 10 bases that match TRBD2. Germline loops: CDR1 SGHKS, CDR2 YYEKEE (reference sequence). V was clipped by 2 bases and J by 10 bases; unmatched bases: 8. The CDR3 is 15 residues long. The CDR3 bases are TGTGCCAGCAGCTTTAGCAGCGGGGGGGCGGAGGAGCTGTTTTTT. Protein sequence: CASSFSSGGAEELFF.

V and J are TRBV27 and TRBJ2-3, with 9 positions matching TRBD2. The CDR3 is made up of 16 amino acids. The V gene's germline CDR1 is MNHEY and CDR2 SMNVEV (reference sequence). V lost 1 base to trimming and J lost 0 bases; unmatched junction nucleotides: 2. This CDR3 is CASSLWAGGSTDTQYF. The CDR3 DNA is TGTGCCAGCAGTTTATGGGCGGGGGGGAGCACAGATACGCAGTATTTT.

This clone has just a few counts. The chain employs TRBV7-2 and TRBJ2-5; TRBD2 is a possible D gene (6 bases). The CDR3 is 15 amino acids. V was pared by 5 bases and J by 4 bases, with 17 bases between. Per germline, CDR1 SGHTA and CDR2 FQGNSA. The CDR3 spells CASSASGTQGETQYF. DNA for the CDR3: TGTGCCAGCAGCGCTTCCGGGACTCAGGGAGAGACCCAGTACTTC.

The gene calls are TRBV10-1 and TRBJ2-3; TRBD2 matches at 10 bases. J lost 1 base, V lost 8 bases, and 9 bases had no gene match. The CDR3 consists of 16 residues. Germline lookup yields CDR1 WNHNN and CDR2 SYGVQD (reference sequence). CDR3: CASVTLAGAGTDTQYF. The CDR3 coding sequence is TGCGCCAGCGTTACCCTAGCGGGGGCCGGCACAGATACGCAGTATTTT.

CDR3 residues: CASTIGAGGSPFEAFF. The CDR3 DNA reads as TGTGCCAGCACCATAGGGGCAGGGGGATCTCCTTTTGAAGCTTTCTTT. This chain joins TRBV28 and TRBJ1-1; 7 bases match TRBD1. The CDR3 consists of 16 residues. Trimming at V came to 7 bases and at J to 7 bases, leaving 18 bases not matched to a gene. Germline loops: CDR1 MDHEN, CDR2 SYDVKM.

CDR3 sequence: CASNLMASGPYEQYF. The CDR3 region has the DNA TGTGCCAGCAATCTAATGGCTAGCGGACCCTACGAGCAGTACTTC. The chain employs TRBV28 and TRBJ2-7, with 7 bases identical to TRBD2. V was clipped by 7 bases and J by 2 bases; unmatched bases: 11. Germline CDR1 reads MDHEN; CDR2 reads SYDVKM. This CDR3 region has 15 residues.

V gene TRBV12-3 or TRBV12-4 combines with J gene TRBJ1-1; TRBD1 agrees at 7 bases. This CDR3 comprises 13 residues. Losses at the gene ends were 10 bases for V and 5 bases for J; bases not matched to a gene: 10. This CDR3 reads CATQTGLMTEAFF. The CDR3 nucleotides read TGTGCCACCCAGACAGGGTTGATGACTGAAGCTTTCTTT.

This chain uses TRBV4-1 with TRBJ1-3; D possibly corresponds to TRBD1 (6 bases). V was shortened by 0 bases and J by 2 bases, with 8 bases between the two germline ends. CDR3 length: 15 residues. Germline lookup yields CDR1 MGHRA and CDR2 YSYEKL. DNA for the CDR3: TGCGCCAGCAGCCAAGAAAAGGGGGCTGGAAACACCATATATTTT. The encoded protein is CASSQEKGAGNTIYF.

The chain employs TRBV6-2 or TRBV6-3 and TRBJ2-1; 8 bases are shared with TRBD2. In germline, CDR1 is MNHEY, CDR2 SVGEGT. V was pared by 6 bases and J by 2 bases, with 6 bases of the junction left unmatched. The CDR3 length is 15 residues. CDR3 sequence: CASSPGRGPYNEQFF. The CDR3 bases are TGTGCCAGCAGCCCCGGGAGGGGCCCCTACAATGAGCAGTTCTTC.

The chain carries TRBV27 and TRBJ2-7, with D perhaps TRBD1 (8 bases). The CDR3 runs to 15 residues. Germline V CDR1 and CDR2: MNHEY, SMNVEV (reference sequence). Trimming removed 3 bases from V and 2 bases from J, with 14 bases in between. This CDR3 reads CASSFEQGGTYEQYF. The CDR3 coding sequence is TGTGCCAGCAGTTTTGAACAGGGGGGGACCTACGAGCAGTACTTC.

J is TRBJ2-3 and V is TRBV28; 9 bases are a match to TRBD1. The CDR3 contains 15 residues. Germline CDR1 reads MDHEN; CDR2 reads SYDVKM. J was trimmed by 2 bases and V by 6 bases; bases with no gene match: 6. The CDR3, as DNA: TGTGCCAGCAGATGGGGACAGGGCTTCACAGATACGCAGTATTTT. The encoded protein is CASRWGQGFTDTQYF.

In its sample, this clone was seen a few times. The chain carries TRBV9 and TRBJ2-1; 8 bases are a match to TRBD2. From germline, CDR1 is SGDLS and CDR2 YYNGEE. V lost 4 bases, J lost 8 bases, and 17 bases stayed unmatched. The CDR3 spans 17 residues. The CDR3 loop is CASSPRTAAGLDDEQFF. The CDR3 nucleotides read TGTGCCAGCAGCCCAAGAACGGCCGCGGGACTAGATGATGAGCAGTTCTTC.

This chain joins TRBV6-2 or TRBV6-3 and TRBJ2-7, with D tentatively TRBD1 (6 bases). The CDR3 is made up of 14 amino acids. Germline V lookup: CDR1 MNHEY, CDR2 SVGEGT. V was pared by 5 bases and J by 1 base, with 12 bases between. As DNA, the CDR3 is TGTGCCAGCAGTCTCTTACAGGGATCCTACGAGCAGTACTTC. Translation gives CASSLLQGSYEQYF.